This T cell receptor beta chain was sequenced in a study of response to subunit inactivated influenza vaccine. TCRdb reprocessed the RT-PCR reads via MiXCR and lists one record per CDR3 protein. The sample has around 760,000 distinct CDR3 sequences, about 14% seen once. General study results and limits: Each seasonal flu vaccination may recruit only limited new T cells, authors suggested.

This clonotype turned up a few times. Antigen unknown. This CDR3 comprises 15 residues. The germline V gene encodes CDR1 SGDLS and CDR2 YYNGEE. Deletions cut 0 bases from V and 9 bases from J, with 16 bases between. The sequences come from PBMCs from blood, collected 14 days before vaccination. V usage is TRBV9 and J usage is TRBJ2-1; tentatively, D is TRBD2 (5 bases). This receptor was taken from a middle-aged man who received an inactivated influenza vaccine. CDR3 protein: CASSVGSGGSGEQFF. The CDR3 nucleotides read TGTGCCAGCAGCGTAGGTTCGGGCGGGTCAGGTGAGCAGTTCTTC.